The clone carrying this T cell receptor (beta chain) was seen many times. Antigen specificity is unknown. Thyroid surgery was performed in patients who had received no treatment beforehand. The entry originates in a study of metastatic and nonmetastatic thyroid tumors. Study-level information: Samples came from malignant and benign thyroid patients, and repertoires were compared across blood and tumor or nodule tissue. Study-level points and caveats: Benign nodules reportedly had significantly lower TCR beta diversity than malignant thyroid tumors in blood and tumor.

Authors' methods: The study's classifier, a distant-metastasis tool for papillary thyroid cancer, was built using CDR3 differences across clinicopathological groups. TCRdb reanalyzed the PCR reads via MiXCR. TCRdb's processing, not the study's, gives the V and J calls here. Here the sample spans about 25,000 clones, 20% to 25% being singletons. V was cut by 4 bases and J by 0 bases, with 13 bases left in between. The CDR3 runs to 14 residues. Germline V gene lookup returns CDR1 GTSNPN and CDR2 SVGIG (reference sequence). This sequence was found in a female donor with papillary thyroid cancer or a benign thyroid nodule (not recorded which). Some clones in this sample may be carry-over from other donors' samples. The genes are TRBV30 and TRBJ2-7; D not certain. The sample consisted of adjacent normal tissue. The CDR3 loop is CAWMARANSYEQYF. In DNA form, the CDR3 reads TGTGCCTGGATGGCGCGAGCCAACTCCTACGAGCAGTACTTC. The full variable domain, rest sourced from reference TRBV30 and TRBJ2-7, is SQTIHQWPATLVQPVGSPLSLECTVEGTSNPNLYWYRQAAGRGLQLLFYSVGIGQISSEVPQNLSASRPQDRQFILSSKKLLLSDSGFYLCAWMARANSYEQYFGPGTRLTVT.